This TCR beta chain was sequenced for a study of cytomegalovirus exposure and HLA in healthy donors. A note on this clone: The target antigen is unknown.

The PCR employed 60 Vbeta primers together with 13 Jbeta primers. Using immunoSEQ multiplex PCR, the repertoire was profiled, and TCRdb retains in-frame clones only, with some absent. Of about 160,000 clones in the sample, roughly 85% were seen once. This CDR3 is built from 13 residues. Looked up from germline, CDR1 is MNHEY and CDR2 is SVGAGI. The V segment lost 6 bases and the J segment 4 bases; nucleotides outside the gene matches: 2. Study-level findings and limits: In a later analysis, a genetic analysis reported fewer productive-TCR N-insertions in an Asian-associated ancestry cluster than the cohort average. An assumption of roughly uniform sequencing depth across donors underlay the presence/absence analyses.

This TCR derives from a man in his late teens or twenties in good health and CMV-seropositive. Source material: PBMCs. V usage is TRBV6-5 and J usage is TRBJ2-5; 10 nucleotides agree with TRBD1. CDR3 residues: CASRRDRGETQYF. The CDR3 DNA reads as TGTGCCAGCAGAAGGGACAGGGGAGAGACCCAGTACTTC.